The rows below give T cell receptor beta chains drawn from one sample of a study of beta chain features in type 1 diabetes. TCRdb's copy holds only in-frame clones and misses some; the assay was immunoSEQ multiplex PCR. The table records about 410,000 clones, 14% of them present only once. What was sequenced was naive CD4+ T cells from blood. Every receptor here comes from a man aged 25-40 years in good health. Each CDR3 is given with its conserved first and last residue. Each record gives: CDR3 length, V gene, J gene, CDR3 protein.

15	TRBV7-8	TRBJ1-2	CASSPLSGQDYGYTF
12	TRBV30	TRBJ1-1	CAWGAGYTEAFF
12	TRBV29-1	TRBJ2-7	CSWGQGVYEQYF
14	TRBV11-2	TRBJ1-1	CASSRRQGNTEAFF
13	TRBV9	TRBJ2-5	CASSVAGTETQYF
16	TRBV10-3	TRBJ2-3	CAISPSPAMRTDTQYF
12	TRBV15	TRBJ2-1	CATSVVGNEQFF
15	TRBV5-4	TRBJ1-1	CASSSAGGSSTEAFF
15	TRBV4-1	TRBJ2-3	CASALKGTGTDTQYF
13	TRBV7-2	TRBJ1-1	CASSSTGNTEAFF
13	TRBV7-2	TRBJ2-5	CASSYGGSGTQYF
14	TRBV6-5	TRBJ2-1	CASRGGSRYNEQFF
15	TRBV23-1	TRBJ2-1	CASRPEFSSYNEQFF
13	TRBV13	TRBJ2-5	CASSLEPGETQYF
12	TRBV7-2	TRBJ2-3	CASSFRMGEQYF
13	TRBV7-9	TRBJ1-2	CASSQDLSYGYTF
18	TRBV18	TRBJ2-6	CASSQKRDTSSGANVLTF
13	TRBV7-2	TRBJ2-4	CASSPAGVNIQYF
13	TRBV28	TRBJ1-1	CANRPATNTEAFF
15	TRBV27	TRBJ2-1	CARPGGPRPYNEQFF
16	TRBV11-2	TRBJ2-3	CASSLRASGATDTQYF
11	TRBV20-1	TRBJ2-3	CSARSGDTQYF
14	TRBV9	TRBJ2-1	CASSVSHGPGEQFF
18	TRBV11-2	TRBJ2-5	CASSPWGGRDSFQETQYF
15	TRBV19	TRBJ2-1	CASSTTGLAGNEQFF
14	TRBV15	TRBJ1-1	CATSRAGFNTEAFF
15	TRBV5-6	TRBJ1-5	CASSYKGNSNQPQHF
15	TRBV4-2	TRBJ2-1	CASSQPGLAGEDGFF
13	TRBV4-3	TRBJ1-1	CASSHDRDTEAFF
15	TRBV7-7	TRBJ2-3	CASSLGFRATDTQYF
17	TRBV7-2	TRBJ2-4	CASSLGGRTLAKNIQYF
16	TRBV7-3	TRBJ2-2	CASSLPTGSGTGELFF
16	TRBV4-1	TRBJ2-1	CASSRGTSGSNNEQFF
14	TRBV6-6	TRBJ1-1	CASSYSRLDTEAFF
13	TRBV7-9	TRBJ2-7	CASSRGQGVEQYF
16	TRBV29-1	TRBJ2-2	CSVAVVDRQGFGELFF
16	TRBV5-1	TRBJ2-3	CASSSRRTGMGDTQYF
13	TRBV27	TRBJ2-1	CASKGALYNEQFF
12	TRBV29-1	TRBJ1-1	CSVHTGRTEAFF
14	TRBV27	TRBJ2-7	CASRLWDGTYEQYF
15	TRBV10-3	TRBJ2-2	CAISGTGINTGELFF
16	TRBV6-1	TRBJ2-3	CASSEELAGISDTQYF
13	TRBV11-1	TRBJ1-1	CASSLTNSHEAFF
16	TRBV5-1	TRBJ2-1	CASSPLMQRGRNEQFF
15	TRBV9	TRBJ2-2	CASSVVGSGTGELFF
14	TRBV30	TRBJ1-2	CAWSVRRVIDGYTF
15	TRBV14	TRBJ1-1	CASSQRIRGNHEAFF
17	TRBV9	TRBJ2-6	CASSGPGPGVGANVLTF